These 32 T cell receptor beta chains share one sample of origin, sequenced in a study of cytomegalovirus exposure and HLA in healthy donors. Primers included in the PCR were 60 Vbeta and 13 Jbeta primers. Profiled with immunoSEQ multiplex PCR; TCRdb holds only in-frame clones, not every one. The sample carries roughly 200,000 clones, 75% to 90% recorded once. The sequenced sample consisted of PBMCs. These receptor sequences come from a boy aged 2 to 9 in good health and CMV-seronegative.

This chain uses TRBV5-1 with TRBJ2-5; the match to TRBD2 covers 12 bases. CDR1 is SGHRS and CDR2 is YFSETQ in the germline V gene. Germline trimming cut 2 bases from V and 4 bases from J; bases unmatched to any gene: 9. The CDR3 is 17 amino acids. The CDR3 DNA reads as TGCGCCAGCAGCTTTGGGAGGACTAGCGGGGTTTCAGAGACCCAGTACTTC. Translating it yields CASSFGRTSGVSETQYF.

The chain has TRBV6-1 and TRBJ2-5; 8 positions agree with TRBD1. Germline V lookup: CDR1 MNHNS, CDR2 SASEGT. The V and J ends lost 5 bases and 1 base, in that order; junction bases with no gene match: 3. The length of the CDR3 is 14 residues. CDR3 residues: CASSQTGVQETQYF. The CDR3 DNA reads TGTGCCAGCAGTCAGACAGGGGTCCAAGAGACCCAGTACTTC.

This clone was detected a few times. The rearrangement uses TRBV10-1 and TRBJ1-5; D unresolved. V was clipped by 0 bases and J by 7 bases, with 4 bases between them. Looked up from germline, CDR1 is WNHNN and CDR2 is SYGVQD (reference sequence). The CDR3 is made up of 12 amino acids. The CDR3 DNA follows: TGCGCCAGCAGTGAGTCCAGGCAGCCCCAGCATTTT. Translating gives CASSESRQPQHF.

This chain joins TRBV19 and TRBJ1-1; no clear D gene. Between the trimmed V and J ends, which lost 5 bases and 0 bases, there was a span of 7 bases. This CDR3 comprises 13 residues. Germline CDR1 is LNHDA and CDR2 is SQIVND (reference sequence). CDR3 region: CASSPSMNTEAFF. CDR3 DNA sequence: TGTGCCAGTAGTCCTTCTATGAACACTGAAGCTTTCTTT.

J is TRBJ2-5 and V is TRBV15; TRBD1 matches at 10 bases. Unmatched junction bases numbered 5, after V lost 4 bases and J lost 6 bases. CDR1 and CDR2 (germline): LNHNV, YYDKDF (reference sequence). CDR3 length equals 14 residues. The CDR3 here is CATSTGQGVKTQYF. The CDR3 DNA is TGTGCCACCAGCACCGGACAGGGGGTGAAGACCCAGTACTTC.

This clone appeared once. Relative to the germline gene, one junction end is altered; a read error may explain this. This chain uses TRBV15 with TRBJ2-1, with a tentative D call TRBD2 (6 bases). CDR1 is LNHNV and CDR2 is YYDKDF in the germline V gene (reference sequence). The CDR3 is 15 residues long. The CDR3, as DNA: TGTGCCACCAGCATCGGGAGTAACTCCAACAATGAGCAGTTCTTC. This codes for CATSIGSNSNNEQFF.

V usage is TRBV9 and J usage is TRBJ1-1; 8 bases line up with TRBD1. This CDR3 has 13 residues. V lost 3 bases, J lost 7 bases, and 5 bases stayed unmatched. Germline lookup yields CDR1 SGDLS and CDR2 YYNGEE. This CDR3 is CASSAGGASEAFF. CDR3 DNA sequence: TGTGCCAGCAGCGCAGGGGGCGCGAGTGAAGCTTTCTTT.

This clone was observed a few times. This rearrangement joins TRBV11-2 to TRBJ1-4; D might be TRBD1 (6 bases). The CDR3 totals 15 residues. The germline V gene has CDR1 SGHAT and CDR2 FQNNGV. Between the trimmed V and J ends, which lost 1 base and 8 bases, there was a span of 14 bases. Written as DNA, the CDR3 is TGTGCCAGCAGCTTAGTGTTTGGGGGCGCGGAAAAACTGTTTTTT. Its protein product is CASSLVFGGAEKLFF.

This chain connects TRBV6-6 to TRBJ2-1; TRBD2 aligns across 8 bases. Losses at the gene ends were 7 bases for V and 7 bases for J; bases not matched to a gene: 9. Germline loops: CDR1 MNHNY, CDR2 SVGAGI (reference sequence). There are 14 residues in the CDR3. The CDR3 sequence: CASTRAGDRNEQFF. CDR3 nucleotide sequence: TGTGCCAGCACCAGAGCGGGAGATAGGAATGAGCAGTTCTTC.

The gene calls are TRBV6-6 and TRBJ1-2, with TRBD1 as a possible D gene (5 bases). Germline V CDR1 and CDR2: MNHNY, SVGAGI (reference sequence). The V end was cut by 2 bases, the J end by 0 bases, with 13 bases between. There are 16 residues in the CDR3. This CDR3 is CASSYQGNHPNYGYTF. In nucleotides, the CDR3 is TGTGCCAGCAGTTACCAGGGCAACCATCCTAACTATGGCTACACCTTC.

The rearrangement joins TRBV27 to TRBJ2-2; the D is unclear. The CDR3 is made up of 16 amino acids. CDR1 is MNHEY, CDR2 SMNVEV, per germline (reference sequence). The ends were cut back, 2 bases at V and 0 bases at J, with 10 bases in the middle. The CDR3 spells CASSLTWATNTGELFF. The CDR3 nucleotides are TGTGCCAGCAGTTTAACGTGGGCCACGAACACCGGGGAGCTGTTTTTT.

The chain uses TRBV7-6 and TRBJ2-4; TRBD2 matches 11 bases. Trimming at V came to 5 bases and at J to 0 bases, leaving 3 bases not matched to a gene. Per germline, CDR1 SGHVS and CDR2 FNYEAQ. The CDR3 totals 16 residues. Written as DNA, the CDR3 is TGTGCCAGCAGCCCTACTAGCGGGAGAGCCAAAAACATTCAGTACTTC. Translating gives CASSPTSGRAKNIQYF.

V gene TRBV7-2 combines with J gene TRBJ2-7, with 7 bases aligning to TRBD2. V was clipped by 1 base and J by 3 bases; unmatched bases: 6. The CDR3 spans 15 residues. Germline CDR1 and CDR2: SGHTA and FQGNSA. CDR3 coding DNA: TGTGCCAGCAGCTTAGATCCCAGCGGGGACTACGAGCAGTACTTC. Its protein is CASSLDPSGDYEQYF. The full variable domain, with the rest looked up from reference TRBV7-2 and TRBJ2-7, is GAGVSQSPSNKVTEKGKDVELRCDPISGHTALYWYRQSLGQGLEFLIYFQGNSAPDKSGLPSDRFSAERTGGSVSTLTIQRTQQEDSAVYLCASSLDPSGDYEQYFGPGTRLTVT.

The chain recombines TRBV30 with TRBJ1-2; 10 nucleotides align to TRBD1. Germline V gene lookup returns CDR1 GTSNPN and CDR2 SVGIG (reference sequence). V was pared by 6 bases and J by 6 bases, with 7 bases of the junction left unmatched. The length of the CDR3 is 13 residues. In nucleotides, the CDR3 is TGTGCCTGCATTGGACAGGGGGTTGATGGCTACACCTTC. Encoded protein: CACIGQGVDGYTF.

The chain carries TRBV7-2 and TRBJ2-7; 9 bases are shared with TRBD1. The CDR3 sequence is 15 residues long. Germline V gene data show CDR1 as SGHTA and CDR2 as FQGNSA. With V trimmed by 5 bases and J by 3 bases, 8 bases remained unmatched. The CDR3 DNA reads TGTGCCAGCAGCGGCTCCGGGACAGGGCTCTACGAGCAGTACTTC. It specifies CASSGSGTGLYEQYF.

CDR3 DNA: TGTGCCAGCAGCCTCCTAAGGGGGGATACGCAGTATTTT. The encoded protein is CASSLLRGDTQYF. The chain couples TRBV14 to TRBJ2-3, with TRBD1 as a possible D gene (6 bases). Trimming pared 4 bases from V and 6 bases from J, leaving 11 bases between. This CDR3 has 13 residues. Germline lookup yields CDR1 SGHDN and CDR2 FVKESK.

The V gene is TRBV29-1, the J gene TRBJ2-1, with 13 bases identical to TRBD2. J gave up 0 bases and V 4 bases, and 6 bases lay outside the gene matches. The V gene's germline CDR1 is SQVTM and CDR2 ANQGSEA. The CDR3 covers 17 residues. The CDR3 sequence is CSVAGTSGVSSYNEQFF. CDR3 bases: TGCAGCGTTGCCGGGACTAGCGGGGTGAGCTCCTACAATGAGCAGTTCTTC.

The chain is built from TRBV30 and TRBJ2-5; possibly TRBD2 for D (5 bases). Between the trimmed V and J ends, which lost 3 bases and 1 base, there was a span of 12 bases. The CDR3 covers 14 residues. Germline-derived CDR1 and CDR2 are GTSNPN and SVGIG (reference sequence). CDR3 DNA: TGTGCCTGGAGACACGGACTTACCCAAGAGACCCAGTACTTC. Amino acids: CAWRHGLTQETQYF.

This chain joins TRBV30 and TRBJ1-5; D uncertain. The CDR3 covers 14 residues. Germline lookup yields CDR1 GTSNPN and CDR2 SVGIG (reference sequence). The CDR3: CAKREGDGNQPQHF. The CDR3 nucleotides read TGTGCTAAGAGGGAAGGAGATGGCAATCAGCCCCAGCATTTT. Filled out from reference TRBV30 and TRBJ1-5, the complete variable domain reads SQTIHQWPATLVQPVGSPLSLECTVEGTSNPNLYWYRQAAGRGLQLLFYSVGIGQISSEVPQNLSASRPQDRQFILSSKKLLLSDSGFYLCAKREGDGNQPQHFGDGTRLSIL.

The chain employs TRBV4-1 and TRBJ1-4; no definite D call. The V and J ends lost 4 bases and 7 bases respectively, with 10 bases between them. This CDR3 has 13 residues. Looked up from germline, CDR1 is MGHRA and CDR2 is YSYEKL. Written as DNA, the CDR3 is TGCGCCAGCAGCCGCGCGGTCGGTGAAAAACTGTTTTTT. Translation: CASSRAVGEKLFF.

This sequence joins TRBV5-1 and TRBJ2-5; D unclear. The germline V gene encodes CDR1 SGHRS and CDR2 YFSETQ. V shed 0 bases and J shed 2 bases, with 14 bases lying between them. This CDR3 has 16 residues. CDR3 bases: TGCGCCAGCAGCTTGGATTCCCGGTCACCTCAAGAGACCCAGTACTTC. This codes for CASSLDSRSPQETQYF. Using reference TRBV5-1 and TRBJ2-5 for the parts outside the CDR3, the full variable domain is KAGVTQTPRYLIKTRGQQVTLSCSPISGHRSVSWYQQTPGQGLQFLFEYFSETQRNKGNFPGRFSGRQFSNSRSEMNVSTLELGDSALYLCASSLDSRSPQETQYFGPGTRLLVL.

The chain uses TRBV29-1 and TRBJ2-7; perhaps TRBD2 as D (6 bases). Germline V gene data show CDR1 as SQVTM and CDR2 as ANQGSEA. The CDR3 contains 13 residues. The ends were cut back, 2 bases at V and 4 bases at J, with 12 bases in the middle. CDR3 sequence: CSVEYGSGYEQYF. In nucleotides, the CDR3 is TGCAGCGTTGAATACGGGAGTGGTTACGAGCAGTACTTC.

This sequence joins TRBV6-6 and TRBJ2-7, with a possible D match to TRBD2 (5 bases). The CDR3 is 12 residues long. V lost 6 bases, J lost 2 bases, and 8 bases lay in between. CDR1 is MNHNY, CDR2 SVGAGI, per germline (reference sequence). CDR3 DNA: TGTGCCAGCAGACTAGGGACCTACGAGCAGTACTTC. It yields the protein CASRLGTYEQYF.

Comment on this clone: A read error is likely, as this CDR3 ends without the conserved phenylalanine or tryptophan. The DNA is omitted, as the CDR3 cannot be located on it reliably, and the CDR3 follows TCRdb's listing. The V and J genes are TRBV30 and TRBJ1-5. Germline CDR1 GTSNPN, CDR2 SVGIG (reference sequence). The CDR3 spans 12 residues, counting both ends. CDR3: CAWTQTSPRREI.

In DNA form, the CDR3 reads TGTGCCAGCAGTGCAGGGACTAGCGGGAGCAATGAGCAGTTCTTC. Translated, it gives CASSAGTSGSNEQFF. This chain uses TRBV6-1 with TRBJ2-1; 14 positions agree with TRBD2. The CDR3 is made up of 15 amino acids. From germline, CDR1 is MNHNS and CDR2 SASEGT. Germline trimming cut 4 bases from V and 6 bases from J; bases unmatched to any gene: 2.

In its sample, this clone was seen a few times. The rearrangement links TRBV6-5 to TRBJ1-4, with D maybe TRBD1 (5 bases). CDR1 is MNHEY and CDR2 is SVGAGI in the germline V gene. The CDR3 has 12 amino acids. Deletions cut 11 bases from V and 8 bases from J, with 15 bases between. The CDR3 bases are TGTGCCGCCGGAGGGGCTGAAGAAAAACTGTTTTTT. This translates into CAAGGAEEKLFF.

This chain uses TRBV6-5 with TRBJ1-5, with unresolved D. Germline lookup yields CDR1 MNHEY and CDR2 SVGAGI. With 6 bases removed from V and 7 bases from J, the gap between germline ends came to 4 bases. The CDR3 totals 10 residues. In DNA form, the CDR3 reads TGTGCCAGCAGCCAACAGCCCCAGCATTTT. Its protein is CASSQQPQHF.

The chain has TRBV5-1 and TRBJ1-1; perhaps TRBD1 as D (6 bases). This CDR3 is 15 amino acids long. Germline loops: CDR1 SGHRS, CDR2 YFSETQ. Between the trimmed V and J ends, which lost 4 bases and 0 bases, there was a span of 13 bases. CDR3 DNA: TGCGCCAGCAGCCTAAAGGGGGAAATGAACACTGAAGCTTTCTTT. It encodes CASSLKGEMNTEAFF.

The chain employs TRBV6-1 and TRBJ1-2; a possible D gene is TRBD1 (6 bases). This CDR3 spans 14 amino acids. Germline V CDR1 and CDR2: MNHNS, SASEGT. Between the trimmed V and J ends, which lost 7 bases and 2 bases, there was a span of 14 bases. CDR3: CASTPGGLNYGYTF. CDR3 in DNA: TGTGCCAGCACTCCCGGGGGGCTAAACTATGGCTACACCTTC.

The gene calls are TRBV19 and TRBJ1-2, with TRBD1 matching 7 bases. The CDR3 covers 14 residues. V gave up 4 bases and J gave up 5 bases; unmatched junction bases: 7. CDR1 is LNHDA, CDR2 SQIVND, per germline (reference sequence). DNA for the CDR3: TGTGCCAGTAGTACCCTCCTGGGACAGTATGGCTACACCTTC. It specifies CASSTLLGQYGYTF.

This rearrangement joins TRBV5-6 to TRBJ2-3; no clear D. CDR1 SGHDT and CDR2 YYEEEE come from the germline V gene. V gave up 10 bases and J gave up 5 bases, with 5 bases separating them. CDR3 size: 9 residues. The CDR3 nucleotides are TGTGCCTGTATAGATACGCAGTATTTT. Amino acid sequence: CACIDTQYF.

The CDR3 loop is CASSLGSFYEQYF. In DNA form, the CDR3 reads TGTGCCAGCAGTTTGGGCTCCTTCTACGAGCAGTACTTC. This chain uses TRBV28 with TRBJ2-7; D remains unclear. This CDR3 has 13 amino acids. V lost 3 bases to trimming and J lost 3 bases, with 9 bases between them. Looked up from germline, CDR1 is MDHEN and CDR2 is SYDVKM.